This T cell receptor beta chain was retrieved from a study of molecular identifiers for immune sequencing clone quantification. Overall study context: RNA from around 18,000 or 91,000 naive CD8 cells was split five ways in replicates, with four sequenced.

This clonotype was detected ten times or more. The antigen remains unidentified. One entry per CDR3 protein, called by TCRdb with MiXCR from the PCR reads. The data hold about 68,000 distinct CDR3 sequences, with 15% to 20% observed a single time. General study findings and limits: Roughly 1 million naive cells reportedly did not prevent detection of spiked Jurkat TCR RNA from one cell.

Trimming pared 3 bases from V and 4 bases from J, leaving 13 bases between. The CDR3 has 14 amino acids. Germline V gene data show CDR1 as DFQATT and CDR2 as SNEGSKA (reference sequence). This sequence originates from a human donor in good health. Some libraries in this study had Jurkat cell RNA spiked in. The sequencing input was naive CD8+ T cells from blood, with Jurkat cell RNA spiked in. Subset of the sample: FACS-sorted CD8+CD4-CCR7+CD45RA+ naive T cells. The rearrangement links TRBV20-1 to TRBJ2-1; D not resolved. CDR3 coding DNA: TGCAGTGCTAGGTACGGGCTGGCTTACAATGAGCAGTTCTTC. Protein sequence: CSARYGLAYNEQFF.